Detailed here is one TCR beta chain. Its antigen is still unknown. No much larger clone is present one base from it, and per-base qualities are unavailable. The data are from a study of cytomegalovirus exposure and HLA in healthy donors (dated by TCRdb to 2015 to 2018). Background for the entire study: In an earlier analysis of 587 of the donors, around 290 Gb of sequence data and 100 million or so unique TCR beta sequences from about 179 million T cells were reported. The study aimed to test whether signatures of past pathogen exposure could be identified by cataloging public T cell receptors. On average, roughly 250,000 unique TCR beta nucleotide sequences were sequenced per donor among about 400 genotyped donors of the cohort, with around 19% of those sequences being non-productive. Several DR-DQ haplotypes were handled as single units for association and clustering because linkage in the cohort was strong. An earlier analysis of roughly 600 of the donors used high-throughput TCR beta sequencing to judge whether each TCR beta V gene segment behaved as functional or pseudogenic. The T cell repertoires of some 670 subjects were profiled by immunosequencing and related to cytomegalovirus serostatus. HLA typing included class I and class II loci at four-digit resolution. The study combined high-throughput TCR immunosequencing, statistical association of individual TCRs with disease status, and machine learning to predict cytomegalovirus infection status. The genetic ancestry cluster associated with self-reported Caucasian donors included 65% to 90% of the roughly 400 genotyped donors. Every discovery cohort repertoire had been produced on one sequencing platform. An early release that covered fewer than 750 HLA-typed donors contained about 300 gigabases of sequencing data and around 85 million unique TCR sequences. Typing coverage differed by locus: A, B, C, DRB1 and DQB1 were typed in roughly 620-630 donors, DQA1 in roughly 500, DPA1 in nearly 610, and DPB1 in 450 to 480. Rather than using new phenotypic data, the later analysis identified candidate immune exposures from TCR beta sequences and from how often those sequences occurred across donors. A separate validation cohort of over a hundred different subjects was used in addition to the roughly 700-subject first cohort. A later analysis re-examined previously published TCR beta repertoires from 610 or so donors and added high-resolution HLA genotyping to investigate patterns of TCR occurrence. Genome-wide SNP genotypes for about 65% of the 666 donors were used in a later genetic analysis, which treated that subset as a discovery cohort. Donor age, sex, ethnicity and CMV serostatus were compiled alongside the repertoire data.

Trimming at the junction amounts to 1 base on V and 0 bases on J, and the germline ends lie 11 bases apart. Reading the germline V gene gives CDR1 SGHRS and CDR2 YFSETQ. Inclusive of the bounding cysteine and phenylalanine, the CDR3 is 17 residues long. CDR3 DNA only is kept here, 51 bases in frame from base 1. The library was obtained by the immunoSEQ multiplex PCR assay. For the multiplex PCR, a mixture combining 60 forward primers for TCR Vbeta segments and 13 reverse primers for TCR Jbeta segments was used. The CDR3 region of rearranged TCR beta genes was amplified from genomic DNA by a multiplex PCR assay. Amplified TCR beta libraries were sequenced as 87-base-pair reads on the Illumina HiSeq System. In the original analysis: A later analysis tallied 75 million to 85 million unique TCR beta chains across the 650 to 750 repertoires, and around 9.9 million of those chains were shared by two or more donors. Raw reads were error-corrected and collapsed into unique sequences by a nearest-neighbor algorithm in which closely related sequences were merged to remove PCR and sequencing errors. V, D and J gene segments were assigned by aligning CDR3 sequences to IMGT reference sequences. Each retained sequence needed at least a six-nucleotide match to both a V gene segment and a J gene segment. A rearrangement was called productive if the CDR3 had no stop codons and remained in frame with V and J, and every other rearrangement was called non-productive. Following IMGT convention, CDR3 was defined as the stretch from the second conserved V-encoded cysteine up to the conserved J-encoded phenylalanine. Sequences without an unambiguous match to a single V gene segment were excluded from the earlier analysis of about 600 of the donors. In an earlier analysis of around 590 of the donors, a V segment was called functional when productive rearrangements were above 56.7%, and segregating when the standard deviation between donors exceeded 5%. To diagnose cytomegalovirus status from the catalog of TCR beta chain sequences, a statistical classification framework was built. V and J gene assignment, in a later analysis, came from comparing TCR nucleotide sequences with IMGT/GENE-DB human TR gene sequences. A later analysis assigned CDR3 sequences and most-parsimonious VDJ recombination scenarios with the TCRdist pipeline. In a later analysis, each TCR beta chain was defined by its CDR3 amino acid sequence together with its V-gene family, and reads without a unique V-gene family were excluded. As a way to deal with suspected cross-contamination and a sequencing artifact, a later analysis dropped 450 to 600 nucleotide sequences that were highly shared and had low generation probability. In a later analysis, a clonal expansion index for each public chain was calculated from normalized within-repertoire ranks of inferred template counts. Generation probabilities in a later analysis came from a VDJ recombination model fitted to out-of-frame rearrangements, and those results were checked against IGoR. In a later analysis, hypergeometric tests were used to score TCR-TCR, TCR-HLA and TCR-CMV co-occurrence, with a repertoire-size bias correction applied to TCR pairs. To estimate false discovery rates, a later analysis permuted the HLA or CMV assignments 20 times. A later analysis grouped co-occurring TCRs with DBSCAN, adding TCRdist sequence similarity when clustering within HLA-allele-positive subsets. Repertoires with fewer than 30,000 or more than 120,000 public chains, plus five repertoires with anomalous nucleotide sharing, were excluded from co-occurrence clustering. TCRdb took this table from immuneACCESS and kept in-frame rearrangements with V and J called. Such tables lack part of the clones; where checked against another copy, unresolved V genes explain under half of the gap, and the rest is unexplained. For V, J and clone size, that table is used; D and trimming come from the DNA. The sample contains about 140,000 clones, 80% of them found a single time. Of the sample, roughly 4.7% falls within the top ten clones.

General findings and caveats noted by the study authors: Compared with the 666-donor mean, donors in an Asian-associated ancestry cluster had fewer N-insertions in productive TCRs, according to a later genetic analysis. The study gave a list of some 150 TCR beta chains associated with cytomegalovirus. In a later genetic analysis, a missense DCLRE1C variant was associated with V-gene and J-gene trimming of TCR beta chains, and the association was replicated in an independent cohort. An earlier analysis of 587 of the donors showed that most TCR beta V segments appeared in productive rearrangements either about 87% or about 30% of the time, which broadly matched IMGT annotations. Three of the identified cytomegalovirus-associated TCR beta chains were confirmed in vitro to be specific for cytomegalovirus antigens. Across donors, most TCR sequences were observed very rarely, whereas some public TCRs were present in many individuals. The only immune exposure information available for the cohort was CMV serostatus. Correlated functional status among segregating V segments might reflect linkage disequilibrium, but an unknown experimental factor could not be ruled out. A later analysis associated 16,951 TCR beta sequences with specific HLA alleles at a false discovery rate of 0.05. The classifier was reported to diagnose cytomegalovirus status with high specificity and sensitivity in both the original cohort and the validation cohort. According to a later analysis, most CMV-associated TCR beta chains appeared to be HLA-restricted, and the HLA associations seemed to be driven largely by CMV exposure. Because some donors lacked HLA typing at each locus, the association tests relied only on the typed subset. Several of the top co-occurrence clusters appeared to be linked to parvovirus B19, influenza, CMV and Epstein-Barr virus, according to a later analysis. Around 16 rarely observed V segments, including chromosome 9 orphons, were excluded from the earlier analysis of about 600 of the donors because counts were too low. The authors suggested that the approach could potentially be generalized to other disease states and immunological phenotypes. A cluster of highly shared sequence variants was judged likely to represent a technical artifact of the sequencing pipeline. Roughly uniform sequencing depth across donors was assumed in presence/absence analyses, although this assumption may not hold. A further reported finding was that TCR beta sequences accurately predicted the HLA-A and HLA-B alleles for most subjects in the first cohort. Some IMGT-functional V segments, including TRBV6-2 and TRBV6-3, could not be distinguished by the 87-base-pair reads and were therefore excluded. In a later analysis, TCR association rates were found to vary across HLA loci, with the most associated TCRs seen for DRB1 alleles and the fewest for HLA-C alleles. In a later analysis, HLA-associated TCR beta chains showed more clonal expansion and lower generation probabilities than non-associated chains that were equally common. Strong co-occurrence of HLA alleles, especially DR and DQ, made assigning TCR associations to individual alleles difficult. This cohort had only TCR beta chains sequenced, and the lack of alpha or paired-chain data limited which features could be detected.

The cohort was made up of 500 to 850 healthy bone marrow donors. Cohort members were all nominally healthy when sampled, although unrecorded immune exposures were likely present. The donor was CMV seronegative and belonged to the group of around 400 seronegative cohort members. Each donor provided a peripheral blood sample, and peripheral blood mononuclear cells were used for TCR beta sequencing. The Qiagen DNeasy Blood Extraction Kit was used to extract genomic DNA from the blood cell samples. The receptor comes from a male donor in good health and CMV-seronegative. The chain couples TRBV5-1 to TRBJ2-6; the D segment could be TRBD1, given 6 matching bases. Sample: PBMCs. Read as DNA, the sequence is TGCGCCAGCAGCTTGCCAGGGACATTCTCTGGGGCCAACGTCCTGACTTTC. Its protein reads: CASSLPGTFSGANVLTF.